The next 30 T cell receptor beta chains were all read from a single sample in a study of beta chain features in type 1 diabetes. General study points: People with Type 1 diabetes carried modestly yet significantly shorter TCRB CDR3s in all four CD4+ subsets.

Their antigens remain unidentified. Isolated RNA was reverse transcribed in full, so expressed TCRB transcripts were sequenced. Sequenced by immunoSEQ multiplex PCR; TCRdb stores in-frame clones only, minus some. This table has 250,000 to 300,000 clones, roughly 24% appearing once. Material: naive CD4+ T cells from blood. These receptors all come from a woman younger than 45 with type 1 diabetes.

CDR3 loop: CASSLVDRGLGDTQYF. For the CDR3, the DNA is TGTGCCAGCAGCTTGGTGGACAGGGGGCTCGGAGATACGCAGTATTTT. The rearrangement links TRBV5-6 to TRBJ2-3; 11 bases line up with TRBD1. CDR1 and CDR2 from the germline V gene are SGHDT and YYEEEE. Trimming at V came to 0 bases and at J to 5 bases, leaving 5 bases not matched to a gene. This CDR3 has 16 residues. Filled out from reference TRBV5-6 and TRBJ2-3, the complete variable domain reads DAGVTQSPTHLIKTRGQQVTLRCSPKSGHDTVSWYQQALGQGPQFIFQYYEEEERQRGNFPDRFSGHQFPNYSSELNVNALLLGDSALYLCASSLVDRGLGDTQYFGPGTRLTVL.

This clone occurred a few times. This chain uses TRBV5-6 with TRBJ2-5; D is ambiguous. The CDR3 covers 14 residues. From germline, CDR1 is SGHDT and CDR2 YYEEEE. V was pared by 0 bases and J by 0 bases, with 6 bases between. CDR3 loop: CASSLVKYQETQYF. The CDR3, as DNA: TGTGCCAGCAGCTTGGTCAAATACCAAGAGACCCAGTACTTC. Together with reference TRBV5-6 and TRBJ2-5, the CDR3 gives the full variable domain: DAGVTQSPTHLIKTRGQQVTLRCSPKSGHDTVSWYQQALGQGPQFIFQYYEEEERQRGNFPDRFSGHQFPNYSSELNVNALLLGDSALYLCASSLVKYQETQYFGPGTRLLVL.

This clone was recorded a few times. The chain combines TRBV6-5 with TRBJ2-7, with 9 bases aligning to TRBD1. V was clipped by 5 bases and J by 7 bases; unmatched bases: 9. The CDR3 contains 14 residues. The V gene's germline CDR1 is MNHEY and CDR2 SVGAGI. CDR3 nucleotide sequence: TGTGCCAGCAGTAAGGGACAGGGAACGGGTGAGCAGTACTTC. This codes for CASSKGQGTGEQYF.

The genes are TRBV18 and TRBJ1-1; 10 nucleotides line up with TRBD1. The CDR3 loop spans 15 amino acids. The V and J ends lost 6 bases and 2 bases, in that order; junction bases with no gene match: 6. Germline CDR1 KGHSH, CDR2 LQKENI. CDR3 nucleotides: TGTGCCAGCTCCCCGGGACAGGGGTTTAACACTGAAGCTTTCTTT. Its translation: CASSPGQGFNTEAFF.

This clone was seen a few times. The V and J genes are TRBV6-5 and TRBJ2-1; TRBD2 agrees at 9 bases. The CDR3 contains 15 residues. Germline assignment: CDR1 MNHEY and CDR2 SVGAGI. V shed 6 bases and J 4 bases; nucleotides not matched to a gene: 7. CDR3 in amino acids: CASRGLTSGYNEQFF. The CDR3, as DNA: TGTGCCAGCAGGGGGTTGACTAGCGGATACAATGAGCAGTTCTTC.

The gene calls are TRBV4-2 and TRBJ1-5; maybe TRBD1 (6 bases). This CDR3 has 15 amino acids. V dropped 3 bases and J dropped 1 base, with 10 bases sitting between them. Per germline, CDR1 LGHNA and CDR2 YNFKEQ. CDR3 amino acids: CASSQQGMSNQPQHF. CDR3 in DNA: TGTGCCAGCAGCCAGCAGGGGATGAGCAATCAGCCCCAGCATTTT.

This clone turned up a few times. The chain uses TRBV30 and TRBJ1-1; weak D call: TRBD1 (6 bases). The CDR3 spans 14 residues. The V and J ends lost 8 bases and 6 bases respectively, with 22 bases between them. Germline CDR1 and CDR2: GTSNPN and SVGIG (reference sequence). The CDR3 sequence: CAAREGPGGPEAFF. CDR3 in DNA: TGTGCCGCGAGGGAGGGCCCCGGGGGCCCTGAAGCTTTCTTT.

The chain couples TRBV29-1 to TRBJ1-2; 7 bases match TRBD1. V gave up 7 bases and J gave up 1 base; unmatched junction bases: 9. This CDR3 has 14 amino acids. Germline CDR1 is SQVTM and CDR2 is ANQGSEA. Here the CDR3 DNA reads TGCAGCGCTTCCCGACAGGGATTTAACTATGGCTACACCTTC. This translates into CSASRQGFNYGYTF.

This clone has only a few counts. At one end the junction does not follow the germline gene, possibly because of a read error. The chain uses TRBV29-1 and TRBJ1-1; 9 bases line up with TRBD1. This CDR3 region has 15 residues. The germline V gene has CDR1 SQVTM and CDR2 ANQGSEA. The CDR3 coding sequence is TGCAGCGTGGAAGGTTCACAGGGGGCGTACACTGAAGCTTTCTTT. This encodes CSVEGSQGAYTEAFF.

The chain employs TRBV27 and TRBJ2-3; tentatively, D is TRBD2 (5 bases). Germline loops: CDR1 MNHEY, CDR2 SMNVEV (reference sequence). The CDR3 is made up of 14 amino acids. V was shortened by 1 base and J by 3 bases, with 8 bases between the two germline ends. The CDR3 reads CASSLLRVTDTQYF. Written as DNA, the CDR3 is TGTGCCAGCAGTTTATTGCGGGTTACAGATACGCAGTATTTT.

A few counts support this clone. The chain is built from TRBV7-9 and TRBJ2-1; 7 bases are a match to TRBD2. The germline V gene encodes CDR1 SEHNR and CDR2 FQNEAQ (reference sequence). Unmatched junction bases numbered 7, after V lost 3 bases and J lost 5 bases. The CDR3 is made up of 15 amino acids. The CDR3 reads CASSFWREMDNEQFF. For the CDR3, the DNA is TGTGCCAGCAGCTTTTGGCGGGAGATGGACAATGAGCAGTTCTTC.

The chain carries TRBV5-1 and TRBJ2-5; 9 nucleotides match TRBD2. V gave up 4 bases and J gave up 2 bases; unmatched junction bases: 6. The germline V gene has CDR1 SGHRS and CDR2 YFSETQ. The CDR3 contains 15 residues. The CDR3 protein is CASSRELAGQETQYF. Here the CDR3 DNA reads TGCGCCAGCAGCCGGGAGCTAGCGGGACAAGAGACCCAGTACTTC.

This clone occurred a few times. The chain uses TRBV9 and TRBJ2-7, with TRBD1 matching over 7 bases. The CDR3 contains 15 residues. V shed 0 bases and J 5 bases; nucleotides not matched to a gene: 8. The germline CDR1 and CDR2 sequences are SGDLS and YYNGEE. The CDR3 coding sequence is TGTGCCAGCAGCGTAGCTCCTGACAGGGTCCACGAGCAGTACTTC. Protein: CASSVAPDRVHEQYF.

There are a few counts of this clone. This chain connects TRBV19 to TRBJ2-1; 9 bases line up with TRBD1. V shed 5 bases, J shed 4 bases, and the junction held 9 bases outside the gene matches. Germline CDR1 reads LNHDA; CDR2 reads SQIVND (reference sequence). CDR3 size: 16 residues. The chain's CDR3 is CASSAPPGQGYNEQFF. Here the CDR3 DNA reads TGTGCCAGTAGTGCCCCTCCGGGACAGGGTTACAATGAGCAGTTCTTC.

This clone was detected a few times. The chain links TRBV9 to TRBJ2-3; 7 nucleotides line up with TRBD2. The V segment lost 4 bases and the J segment 10 bases; nucleotides outside the gene matches: 3. The CDR3 length is 11 residues. Germline V CDR1 and CDR2: SGDLS, YYNGEE. Here the CDR3 reads CASSSSGAQYF. In DNA form, the CDR3 reads TGTGCCAGCAGCTCTAGCGGCGCGCAGTATTTT.

The chain employs TRBV28 and TRBJ1-5, with unresolved D. This CDR3 has 12 amino acids. The germline gives CDR1 MDHEN, CDR2 SYDVKM. V was cut by 5 bases and J by 6 bases, with 8 bases left in between. This chain's CDR3 is CASSPYGQPQHF. The CDR3 region has the DNA TGTGCCAGCAGTCCATACGGTCAGCCCCAGCATTTT. The full variable domain, in which reference TRBV28 and TRBJ1-5 provide the parts outside the CDR3, is DVKVTQSSRYLVKRTGEKVFLECVQDMDHENMFWYRQDPGLGLRLIYFSYDVKMKEKGDIPEGYSVSREKKERFSLILESASTNQTSMYLCASSPYGQPQHFGDGTRLSIL.

The chain has TRBV28 and TRBJ2-7; a possible D gene is TRBD1 (6 bases). The germline V gene encodes CDR1 MDHEN and CDR2 SYDVKM. Between the trimmed V and J ends, which lost 6 bases and 0 bases, there was a span of 15 bases. The length of the CDR3 is 15 residues. For the CDR3, the DNA is TGTGCCAGCAGAAGCGGACAGTCTTACTCCTACGAGCAGTACTTC. It specifies CASRSGQSYSYEQYF.

This clone was counted only a few times. J is TRBJ2-7 and V is TRBV2; 8 bases align to TRBD1. The J segment lost 4 bases and the V segment lost 11 bases, leaving 7 bases of the junction unmatched. From germline, CDR1 is SNHLY and CDR2 FYNNEI. The CDR3 sequence is 12 residues long. CDR3 loop: CAGGQGGYEQYF. In DNA form, the CDR3 reads TGTGCCGGCGGACAGGGTGGATACGAGCAGTACTTC.

This clone was counted between two and nine times. The V gene is TRBV30, the J gene TRBJ2-6; no firm D call. The CDR3 sequence is 13 residues long. CDR1 is GTSNPN and CDR2 is SVGIG in the germline V gene (reference sequence). CDR3 DNA sequence: TGTGCGTGTCCTTTTTCTGGGGCCAACGTCCTGACTTTC. As protein: CACPFSGANVLTF.

The chain combines TRBV2 with TRBJ1-2; the D gene is possibly TRBD1 (6 bases). Germline V gives CDR1 SNHLY, CDR2 FYNNEI. This CDR3 is 14 amino acids long. Trimming shortened V by 6 bases and J by 1 base, and 12 bases separated the two germline ends. The CDR3 bases are TGTGCCAGCAGCGTACAGGGAAGTAACTATGGCTACACCTTC. Translated, it gives CASSVQGSNYGYTF.

This chain joins TRBV10-3 and TRBJ2-7; D is perhaps TRBD2 (6 bases). V lost 2 bases and J lost 3, with 8 bases in between. CDR3 length: 13 amino acids. Looked up from germline, CDR1 is ENHRY and CDR2 is SYGVKD. The DNA of the CDR3 is TGTGCCATCAGTGAGACTAGCAGCTACGAGCAGTACTTC. Its translation is CAISETSSYEQYF.

This clone was seen a handful of times. The chain employs TRBV27 and TRBJ2-7; no reliable D call. This CDR3 contains 13 residues. The V end lost 2 bases, the J end lost 6 bases, and 11 bases lay between the germline ends. Germline V gene sequence: CDR1 MNHEY, CDR2 SMNVEV (reference sequence). The CDR3 DNA reads as TGTGCCAGCAGTTTAAGTTATTCGGGCGAGCAGTACTTC. Residues: CASSLSYSGEQYF.

The rearrangement joins TRBV7-2 to TRBJ2-5; 7 bases line up with TRBD2. The CDR3 is 16 amino acids. J lost 0 bases, V lost 0 bases, and 4 bases had no gene match. Germline lookup yields CDR1 SGHTA and CDR2 FQGNSA. CDR3 in amino acids: CASSLAPLADQETQYF. In DNA form, the CDR3 reads TGTGCCAGCAGCTTAGCCCCTCTAGCGGACCAAGAGACCCAGTACTTC. Complete variable domain (other parts from reference TRBV7-2 and TRBJ2-5): GAGVSQSPSNKVTEKGKDVELRCDPISGHTALYWYRQSLGQGLEFLIYFQGNSAPDKSGLPSDRFSAERTGGSVSTLTIQRTQQEDSAVYLCASSLAPLADQETQYFGPGTRLLVL.

This chain joins TRBV9 and TRBJ2-3; D is uncertain. Germline V gives CDR1 SGDLS, CDR2 YYNGEE. The CDR3 length is 14 residues. The V end lost 0 bases, the J end lost 3 bases, and 8 bases lay between the germline ends. The CDR3, as DNA: TGTGCCAGCAGCGTAGGCCCAGGTACAGATACGCAGTATTTT. This codes for CASSVGPGTDTQYF.

The chain recombines TRBV6-5 with TRBJ2-7; TRBD1 aligns across 10 bases. This CDR3 is 14 amino acids long. V gave up 6 bases and J gave up 6 bases; unmatched junction bases: 8. Germline lookup yields CDR1 MNHEY and CDR2 SVGAGI. CDR3 DNA sequence: TGTGCCAGCAGCCAGACAGGGGGCAGGACCGAGCAGTACTTC. It codes for CASSQTGGRTEQYF.

This clone occurred a few times. This chain uses TRBV5-1 with TRBJ2-1; D is possibly TRBD2 (6 bases). Germline-derived CDR1 and CDR2 are SGHRS and YFSETQ. The CDR3 consists of 15 residues. The ends were cut back, 6 bases at V and 2 bases at J, with 15 bases in the middle. CDR3 sequence: CASTSDYRTYNEQFF. Here the CDR3 DNA reads TGCGCCAGCACCTCGGACTACCGGACCTACAATGAGCAGTTCTTC.

This sequence joins TRBV5-6 and TRBJ1-2; the match to TRBD1 covers 7 bases. CDR3 size: 14 residues. Germline loops: CDR1 SGHDT, CDR2 YYEEEE. V lost 0 bases and J lost 5; bases outside the gene matches: 4. DNA of the CDR3: TGTGCCAGCAGCTTGGAGGGCAGGGGGTATGGCTACACCTTC. Amino acids: CASSLEGRGYGYTF.

This clone was counted a few times. At one of its ends the junction is not consistent with the germline gene, which may arise from a read error. V gene TRBV6-5 combines with J gene TRBJ2-3, with 8 nucleotides matching TRBD2. This CDR3 has 9 amino acids. Germline CDR1 MNHEY, CDR2 SVGAGI. The CDR3 bases are TGTGCCAGCAGTTACCTAGCGGGTTTT. Translating it yields CASSYLAGF.

Concerning this clone: Other DNA sequences of this sample code for an identical CDR3. CDR3 amino acids: CAWSRGSYEQYF. DNA for the CDR3: TGTGCCTGGAGCAGGGGGTCCTACGAGCAGTACTTC. The chain carries TRBV30 and TRBJ2-7, with TRBD1 matching over 7 bases. J lost 1 base, V lost 3 bases, and 0 bases had no gene match. Germline V gives CDR1 GTSNPN, CDR2 SVGIG (reference sequence). The CDR3 loop spans 12 amino acids.

The table lists this clone with a few counts. The V and J genes are TRBV7-3 and TRBJ1-2; tentatively, D is TRBD1 (6 bases). This CDR3 region has 15 residues. Trimming removed 0 bases from V and 2 bases from J, with 10 bases in between. In germline, CDR1 is SGHTA, CDR2 FQGTGA. CDR3 protein: CASSLTATGNYGYTF. CDR3 in DNA: TGTGCCAGCAGCTTAACAGCGACAGGAAACTATGGCTACACCTTC. The entire variable domain, with the rest obtained from reference TRBV7-3 and TRBJ1-2, is as follows: GAGVSQTPSNKVTEKGKYVELRCDPISGHTALYWYRQSLGQGPEFLIYFQGTGAADDSGLPNDRFFAVRPEGSVSTLKIQRTERGDSAVYLCASSLTATGNYGYTFGSGTRLTVV.